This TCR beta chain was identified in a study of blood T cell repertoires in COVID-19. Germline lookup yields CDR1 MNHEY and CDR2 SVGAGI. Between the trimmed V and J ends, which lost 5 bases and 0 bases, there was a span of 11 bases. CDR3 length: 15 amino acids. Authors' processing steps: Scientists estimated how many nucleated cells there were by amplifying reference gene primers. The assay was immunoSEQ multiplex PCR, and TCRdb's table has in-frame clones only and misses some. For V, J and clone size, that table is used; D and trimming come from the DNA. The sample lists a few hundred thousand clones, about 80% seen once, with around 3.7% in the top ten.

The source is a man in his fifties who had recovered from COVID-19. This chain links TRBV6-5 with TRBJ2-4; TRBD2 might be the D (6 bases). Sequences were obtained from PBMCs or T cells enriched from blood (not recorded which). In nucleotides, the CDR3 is TGTGCCAGCAGTCCCCCGGGACTAGCCAAAAACATTCAGTACTTC. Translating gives CASSPPGLAKNIQYF.